This T cell receptor beta chain was identified during a study of blood T cell repertoires in COVID-19 (dated by TCRdb to the early 2020s). For the wider study: The collaborator samples originated in the United States, Italy and Spain and spanned the acute and convalescent phases of COVID-19. Deeply sampled blood TCRbeta repertoires from subjects exposed to, actively infected with, or recovered from COVID-19 were included in the dataset. Samples were obtained from the ongoing ImmuneRACE study (first 160 participants) and from some 1,200 subjects provided by 6 global collaborators. The repertoires were released in a freely available public database meant as a resource for research on the immune response to SARS-CoV-2. The material from the prospective study consisted of cDNA or gDNA derived from T cells, B-cell-depleted T cells, or PBMCs. Sample metadata almost always included a de-identified subject ID, COVID-19 status, age in years and sex. Where available, HLA class I and class II types were obtained from metadata supplied by the sample provider rather than from assay-based typing.

Measured from the cysteine to the phenylalanine, the CDR3 is 11 residues long. CDR3 DNA is the only sequence kept; it has 33 bases, read in frame from the first base. As encoded in the germline V gene, CDR1 is SQVTM while CDR2 is ANQGSEA. V and J lose 2 bases and 9 bases, and a span of 9 bases separates them. Broad study findings and their caveats: How much clinical and demographic metadata was included differed by source and by participant, and the metadata was provided uncurated.

TCRbeta CDR3 regions were amplified from genomic DNA using the immunoSEQ Assay, a bias-controlled multiplex PCR. Under the source paper's analysis protocol: Within the assay, amplification of reference gene primers was used to estimate how many nucleated cells each sample contained. To quantify the absolute abundance of each unique TCRbeta CDR3 rearrangement, sequence reads were collapsed and filtered. For each sample, productive Simpson clonality was calculated as the square root of Simpson's diversity index across productive rearrangements. The source is immuneACCESS, and TCRdb retained only in-frame sequences with V and J called. Part of the clones is not carried over; for the studies checked, unresolved V genes explain less than half of this, and the remainder is unexplained. V and J calls and clone size are those listed in that table; D and trimming were worked out from the DNA. This sample comprises 210,000 or so clones, 70% to 80% of them detected only once. The ten largest clones represent roughly 14% of the sample.

Concerning this clone itself: Its antigen is not yet known. There are no base qualities to consult, and no much larger clone falls within one base.

Another Seattle source contributed samples from volunteer blood donors who had recovered from COVID-19. Collaborating institutions collected whole blood in K2EDTA tubes following their own protocols. Collaborator samples were shipped for TCRbeta analysis as frozen whole blood, isolated PBMCs, or DNA extracted from either sample type. The receptor chain draws on TRBV29-1 and TRBJ2-3; TRBD2 is possibly the D segment (5 matching bases). This TCR derives from a man between 45 and 60 years old who had recovered from COVID-19. What was sequenced was peripheral blood. CDR3 region: CSVESGWTQYF. The DNA reads as follows: TGCAGCGTTGAATCGGGGTGGACGCAGTATTTT.